In this sample, the clone carrying this TCR beta chain turned up many times. Its antigen is not identified. These data originate in a study of early T cells in non-severe SARS-CoV-2 infection. Study as a whole: Sequenced material consisted of bulk RNA (from unsorted whole blood), and chains were unpaired. Notes on the study in general: Matching against VDJdb likely underestimated virus-specific expansions, favoring anti-spike CD8.

Individually, cDNA molecules had unique molecular identifiers attached to them. One entry per CDR3 protein, called by TCRdb with MiXCR from the 5' RACE reads. The sample comprises some 78,000 distinct CDR3 sequences, about 12% of which are singletons, and around 6% rests with the top ten. V trimming: 5 bases; J trimming: 1 base; junction bases outside the gene matches: 3. CDR3 length: 14 amino acids. Germline V CDR1 and CDR2: SGHTA, FQGNSA. The TCR was taken from an adult who was a healthcare worker with PCR-confirmed SARS-CoV-2 infection or an uninfected control (not recorded which). The sequenced sample consisted of whole blood. The chain recombines TRBV7-2 with TRBJ2-5, with 8 bases lining up with TRBD2. The CDR3 sequence is CASSPTSAQETQYF. Here the CDR3 DNA reads TGTGCCAGCAGCCCGACTAGCGCCCAAGAGACCCAGTACTTC.